The following is a T cell receptor beta chain sequence with its context. Its antigen is not known. Researchers ran the PCR with 60 Vbeta and 13 Jbeta primers. Clones were read by immunoSEQ multiplex PCR, and TCRdb kept only the in-frame ones, dropping some. There are 150,000 to 200,000 clones in the sample; around 80% occur only once, and 13% to 15% lies in the top ten. The sample comes from a study of cytomegalovirus exposure and HLA in healthy donors. Notes on the study in general: TCR beta V- and J-gene trimming was later associated with a missense DCLRE1C variant.

Germline assignment: CDR1 GTSNPN and CDR2 SVGIG (reference sequence). V shed 5 bases, J shed 6 bases, and the junction held 9 bases outside the gene matches. The CDR3 contains 13 residues. The sample comprised PBMCs. The receptor comes from a woman aged 40 to 50 in good health and CMV-seronegative. V usage is TRBV30 and J usage is TRBJ2-7; 8 nucleotides align to TRBD1. In DNA, the CDR3 is TGTGCCTGGGTCCACTTCACAGGGGGCGAGCAGTACTTC. Translating it yields CAWVHFTGGEQYF.